The rows below give T cell receptor beta chains drawn from one sample of a study of blood T cell repertoires in COVID-19. Measured with immunoSEQ multiplex PCR; TCRdb has only the in-frame clones, and not every one. Altogether about 35,000 clones are present, more than 70% being singletons, with the ten largest covering 16%. The sample was peripheral blood. These receptors were collected from a human donor in a cohort sampled during active COVID-19. The CDR3 runs from the conserved cysteine through the conserved F or W. Each record gives: V gene, clone size, D gene, J gene, CDR3 DNA, CDR3 protein. D genes are given only for firm matches. Size tells how often a clone was seen (once, few, many) or the class of an expanded clone, and some rows leave it out.

>TRBV29-1|NA|TRBD1|TRBJ1-4
TGCAGCGTCGTGACAGGGCGAGGTGAAAAACTGTTTTTT
CSVVTGRGEKLFF
>TRBV5-4|NA|NA|TRBJ1-2
TGTGCCAGCAGCTCATTTCTCAGGGGATTACGGTATGGCTACACCTTC
CASSSFLRGLRYGYTF
>TRBV7-8|NA|TRBD1|TRBJ2-7
TGTGCCAGCAGCTTCCGACAGGGAGTAAACTACGAGCAGTACTTC
CASSFRQGVNYEQYF
>TRBV3-1/TRBV3-2|NA|NA|TRBJ1-4
TGTGCCAGCAGCCCCCCCGACAGGAGAAGGGAGGAAAAACTGTTTTTT
CASSPPDRRREEKLFF
>TRBV7-2|NA|TRBD2|TRBJ2-5
TGTGCCAGCAGCTTAGCTAGCGGGAGGCCGGGGGAGACCCAGTACTTC
CASSLASGRPGETQYF
>TRBV10-1|NA|NA|TRBJ2-5
TGCGCCAGCAGTGCAGGGAAAGAGACCCAGTACTTC
CASSAGKETQYF
>TRBV6-5|NA|TRBD1|TRBJ1-2
TGTGCCAGCAGTCCCGCGGGACAGGGGAACTATGGCTACACCTTC
CASSPAGQGNYGYTF
>TRBV5-1|NA|NA|TRBJ1-1
TGCGCCAGCAGCTTGATTACAGACCAAGCAGCTTTCTTT
CASSLITDQAAFF
>TRBV18|NA|TRBD2|TRBJ2-7
TGTGCCAGCTCACCGACTCAAGGGAGGGGTCCCTACGAGCAGTACTTC
CASSPTQGRGPYEQYF
>TRBV3-1/TRBV3-2|NA|TRBD1|TRBJ1-5
TGTGCCAGCAGCCCTCACGGACAGGGCTTGAATCAGCCCCAGCATTTT
CASSPHGQGLNQPQHF
>TRBV18|NA|NA|TRBJ2-6
TGTGCCAGCTCACCACAGTTTCGGGGTTCTTCTGGGGCCAACGTCCTGACTTTC
CASSPQFRGSSGANVLTF
>TRBV5-8|NA|TRBD1|TRBJ2-1
TGTGCCAGCAGCTTGTTCACCGGGACAGGGGGAAATGAGCAGTTCTTC
CASSLFTGTGGNEQFF
>TRBV3-1/TRBV3-2|NA|NA|TRBJ2-1
TGTGCCAGCAGCCAAGATAATAGCTACAATGAGCAGTTCTTC
CASSQDNSYNEQFF
>TRBV29-1|NA|NA|TRBJ2-7
TGCAGCGTGCTACAGGGTGGGGCCTACGAGCAGTACTTC
CSVLQGGAYEQYF
>TRBV28|NA|TRBD2|TRBJ2-7
TGTGCCAGCAGGACCGGGACTAGCGGGAGAATAGGGGCCCCCTACGAGCAGTACTTC
CASRTGTSGRIGAPYEQYF
>TRBV27|few|NA|TRBJ1-2
TGTGCCAGCAGTTCGGGACTTAACTATGGCTACACCTTC
CASSSGLNYGYTF
>TRBV7-9|NA|TRBD1|TRBJ2-2
TGTGCCAGCAGGTACAACTGGGACAGCCCCCCAATCGGGGAGCTGTTTTTT
CASRYNWDSPPIGELFF